The clone carrying this T cell receptor (beta chain) was observed a few times. Its specificity is unknown. This entry is derived from a study of molecular identifiers for immune sequencing clone quantification. Germline CDR1 reads MNHEY; CDR2 reads SMNVEV (reference sequence). The V gene lost 7 bases and the J gene lost 8 bases, with 14 bases spanning the gap. The CDR3 totals 12 residues. TCRdb reprocessed the PCR reads via MiXCR and lists one record per CDR3 protein. The data show about 630,000 distinct CDR3 sequences, roughly 27% seen once. Study outcomes and limitations: More than 97% of effector molecules, versus under 1% of naive-cell molecules, belonged to clones above 20 RNA copies.

The chain links TRBV27 to TRBJ1-1; tentative D call: TRBD1 (6 bases). Material for sequencing was naive CD8+ T cells from blood, with Jurkat cell RNA spiked in. The sample's subset: FACS-sorted CD8+CD4-CCR7+CD45RA+ naive T cells. The sequence was collected from a human donor in good health. Some libraries in this study had Jurkat cell RNA spiked in. CDR3 region: CASTSGGREAFF. In DNA form, the CDR3 reads TGTGCCAGCACCAGCGGGGGGCGGGAAGCTTTCTTT.